These 28 T cell receptor beta chains originate from one sample sequenced in a study of OX40 agonist ivuxolimab in advanced cancers. Profiling relied on immunoSEQ multiplex PCR, and the TCRdb table lists in-frame clones only, not all of them. In the table there are over 15,000 clones, roughly 81% of which are singletons. The material sequenced was CD4+ or CD8+ T cells sorted from blood, taken in a trial of the OX40 agonist ivuxolimab. These receptors were obtained from an adult with an advanced solid tumor such as melanoma, head and neck, liver or kidney cancer.

The chain has TRBV4-3 and TRBJ1-1; perhaps TRBD1 as D (6 bases). V dropped 6 bases and J dropped 4 bases, with 12 bases sitting between them. The CDR3 totals 13 residues. Germline lookup yields CDR1 LGHNA and CDR2 YSLEER. The CDR3 DNA reads as TGCGCCAGCAGACGAGGACAGCTCACTGAAGCTTTCTTT. This sequence encodes CASRRGQLTEAFF.

The chain couples TRBV6-6 to TRBJ2-3; a possible D gene is TRBD1 (6 bases). V lost 1 base, J lost 0 bases, and 8 bases lay in between. Germline V gene data show CDR1 as MNHNY and CDR2 as SVGAGI (reference sequence). This CDR3 region has 15 residues. As DNA, the CDR3 is TGTGCCAGCAGTTACTTGGACAGCAGCACAGATACGCAGTATTTT. Translated: CASSYLDSSTDTQYF.

The chain links TRBV4-1 to TRBJ2-5, with D tentatively TRBD1 (5 bases). The germline V gene encodes CDR1 MGHRA and CDR2 YSYEKL. The CDR3 has 14 amino acids. With 0 bases removed from V and 5 bases from J, the gap between germline ends came to 10 bases. CDR3 loop: CASSQELTVETQYF. The CDR3 DNA reads TGCGCCAGCAGCCAAGAACTGACAGTGGAGACCCAGTACTTC.

The DNA of the CDR3 is TGTGCCAGCAGCTTGTTCTTCCGGACTAGCGGGAGGACCGATGAGCAGTTCTTC. This gives the protein CASSLFFRTSGRTDEQFF. The gene calls are TRBV5-6 and TRBJ2-1; 14 positions agree with TRBD2. Germline CDR1 reads SGHDT; CDR2 reads YYEEEE. The CDR3 runs to 18 residues. Trimming cost V 1 base and J 8 bases; bases outside gene matches: 11.

This chain joins TRBV15 and TRBJ1-3; a weak D match, TRBD1 (5 bases). CDR1 is LNHNV, CDR2 YYDKDF, per germline (reference sequence). Trimming took 9 bases from V and 2 from J, leaving 11 bases between them. The CDR3 extends over 13 amino acids. The CDR3 coding sequence is TGTGCCACTAGTGGGGGAGCTGGAAACACCATATATTTT. This gives the protein CATSGGAGNTIYF.

The genes are TRBV4-3 and TRBJ2-3, with 16 bases lining up with TRBD2. CDR1 is LGHNA, CDR2 YSLEER, per germline. V was pared by 3 bases and J by 2 bases, with 11 bases of the junction left unmatched. The CDR3 spans 20 residues. This CDR3 reads CASSHARGLAGGRVTDTQYF. DNA of the CDR3: TGCGCCAGCAGCCACGCCAGGGGACTAGCGGGGGGGCGGGTCACAGATACGCAGTATTTT.

V gene TRBV5-4 combines with J gene TRBJ2-1; a possible D gene is TRBD2 (6 bases). Trimming cost V 2 bases and J 10 bases, with 13 bases left between them. Looked up from germline, CDR1 is SGHNT and CDR2 is YYREEE (reference sequence). CDR3 length equals 13 residues. The CDR3 region is CASSFGGPREQFF. The DNA of the CDR3 is TGTGCCAGCAGCTTCGGGGGTCCGCGCGAGCAGTTCTTC.

The rearrangement uses TRBV2 and TRBJ2-7; the D gene is possibly TRBD2 (6 bases). V dropped 7 bases and J dropped 5 bases, with 15 bases sitting between them. The CDR3 covers 13 residues. CDR1 and CDR2 from the germline V gene are SNHLY and FYNNEI. The CDR3 loop is CASNGGASHEQYF. CDR3 sequence (DNA): TGTGCCAGCAATGGCGGGGCCTCGCACGAGCAGTACTTC. Together with reference TRBV2 and TRBJ2-7, the CDR3 gives the full variable domain: EPEVTQTPSHQVTQMGQEVILRCVPISNHLYFYWYRQILGQKVEFLVSFYNNEISEKSEIFDDQFSVERPDGSNFTLKIRSTKLEDSAMYFCASNGGASHEQYFGPGTRLTVT.

The genes are TRBV4-3 and TRBJ2-7, with 9 bases aligning to TRBD2. The V segment lost 1 base and the J segment 4 bases; nucleotides outside the gene matches: 2. This CDR3 is 14 amino acids long. Germline CDR1 is LGHNA and CDR2 is YSLEER. CDR3 protein: CASSQVAGEYEQYF. As DNA, the CDR3 is TGCGCCAGCAGCCAAGTAGCGGGAGAGTACGAGCAGTACTTC.

This clone showed up just once. The chain combines TRBV7-3 with TRBJ2-7, with a tentative D call TRBD2 (5 bases). The CDR3 spans 12 residues. Deletions cut 1 base from V and 6 bases from J, with 7 bases between. Germline CDR1 reads SGHTA; CDR2 reads FQGTGA. In DNA, the CDR3 is TGTGCCAGCAGCTTAAGGGCGGGCGAGCAGTACTTC. Amino acids: CASSLRAGEQYF.

The rearrangement joins TRBV4-3 to TRBJ1-5; D is undetermined. The CDR3 sequence is 16 residues long. V lost 0 bases and J 7 bases, leaving 16 bases between the germline ends. The V gene's germline CDR1 is LGHNA and CDR2 YSLEER. DNA of the CDR3: TGCGCCAGCAGCCAAGATCTCGTGGAGGGTCGCCAGCCCCAGCATTTT. It translates to CASSQDLVEGRQPQHF.

This clone was seen just once. The V gene is TRBV9, the J gene TRBJ2-3, with D uncertain. The CDR3 runs to 14 residues. Germline lookup yields CDR1 SGDLS and CDR2 YYNGEE. V lost 0 bases and J 3 bases, leaving 8 bases between the germline ends. The CDR3 bases are TGTGCCAGCAGCGTAGGGCGGCTGACAGATACGCAGTATTTT. Its protein product is CASSVGRLTDTQYF.

This clone was seen a handful of times. The chain couples TRBV7-9 to TRBJ1-6; the D gene is possibly TRBD1 (6 bases). Germline CDR1 and CDR2: SEHNR and FQNEAQ (reference sequence). Deletions cut 4 bases from V and 6 bases from J, with 10 bases between. There are 14 residues in the CDR3. In DNA form, the CDR3 reads TGTGCCAGCAGCTCGCAGGGGCGTAATTCACCCCTCCACTTT. It yields the protein CASSSQGRNSPLHF.

The rearrangement links TRBV28 to TRBJ1-4, with a possible D match to TRBD1 (6 bases). The CDR3 spans 14 residues. V lost 5 bases to trimming and J lost 1 base, with 8 bases between them. The germline gives CDR1 MDHEN, CDR2 SYDVKM. CDR3 nucleotides: TGTGCCAGCAGTCCCAGGGGAACTAATGAAAAACTGTTTTTT. It codes for CASSPRGTNEKLFF. The full variable domain, in which reference TRBV28 and TRBJ1-4 provide the parts outside the CDR3, is DVKVTQSSRYLVKRTGEKVFLECVQDMDHENMFWYRQDPGLGLRLIYFSYDVKMKEKGDIPEGYSVSREKKERFSLILESASTNQTSMYLCASSPRGTNEKLFFGSGTQLSVL.

The chain combines TRBV9 with TRBJ2-7; D possibly uses TRBD1 or TRBD2 (6 bases each). V was pared by 4 bases and J by 2 bases, with 16 bases between. Germline V gives CDR1 SGDLS, CDR2 YYNGEE. The CDR3 extends over 15 amino acids. The CDR3 protein is CASSTHSGGPYEQYF. CDR3 DNA: TGTGCCAGCAGCACGCATTCTGGGGGGCCCTACGAGCAGTACTTC.

The V gene is TRBV7-6, the J gene TRBJ2-2; D remains ambiguous. CDR1 SGHVS and CDR2 FNYEAQ come from the germline V gene. The V gene lost 6 bases and the J gene lost 2 bases, with 4 bases spanning the gap. The CDR3 sequence is 12 residues long. The CDR3: CASRLNTGELFF. The DNA for the CDR3 is TGTGCCAGCAGACTTAACACCGGGGAGCTGTTTTTT.

The chain uses TRBV6-5 and TRBJ2-5; D possibly corresponds to TRBD1 (6 bases). Germline loops: CDR1 MNHEY, CDR2 SVGAGI. The CDR3 is 14 amino acids. V gave up 6 bases and J gave up 5 bases, with 16 bases separating them. The CDR3 coding sequence is TGTGCCAGCAGAGGGGGTACGGGTGGGGAGACCCAGTACTTC. It translates to CASRGGTGGETQYF.

Remarks on this clone: Additional DNA sequences in this sample encode the identical CDR3. The J gene is TRBJ2-3, the V gene TRBV7-8; no reliable D call. V lost 2 bases to trimming and J lost 6 bases, with 6 bases between them. Germline V gene sequence: CDR1 SGHVS, CDR2 FQNEAQ. The CDR3 consists of 12 residues. The CDR3: CASSLLSDTQYF. The CDR3 bases are TGTGCCAGCAGCTTACTATCGGATACGCAGTATTTT.

This clone has a handful of counts. Other DNA variants within this sample encode the same CDR3. The chain combines TRBV6-1 with TRBJ2-1, with a weak D call TRBD1 (6 bases). The CDR3 extends over 15 amino acids. In germline, CDR1 is MNHNS, CDR2 SASEGT. Trimming left V 0 bases short and J 0 bases short, with 6 bases between. CDR3 in DNA: TGTGCCAGCAGTGAAGCAGGGGGCTCCTACAATGAGCAGTTCTTC. It translates to CASSEAGGSYNEQFF.

V gene TRBV9 combines with J gene TRBJ1-1, with D possibly being TRBD1 (5 bases). Germline values: CDR1 SGDLS, CDR2 YYNGEE. Trimming took off 0 bases at V and 6 bases at J, with 9 bases between the two ends. This CDR3 has 13 residues. In nucleotides, the CDR3 is TGTGCCAGCAGCGTAGAAGGGGAAGCTGAAGCTTTCTTT. Translated: CASSVEGEAEAFF.

The V gene is TRBV11-2, the J gene TRBJ2-7; D may be TRBD1 (6 bases). V lost 1 base and J lost 2, with 9 bases in between. The CDR3 spans 14 residues. The V gene's germline CDR1 is SGHAT and CDR2 FQNNGV. CDR3 sequence reads: CASSLARGAYEQYF. The CDR3 DNA reads as TGTGCCAGCAGCTTAGCCAGGGGCGCCTACGAGCAGTACTTC. The full variable domain, in which reference TRBV11-2 and TRBJ2-7 provide the parts outside the CDR3, is EAGVAQSPRYKIIEKRQSVAFWCNPISGHATLYWYQQILGQGPKLLIQFQNNGVVDDSQLPKDRFSAERLKGVDSTLKIQPAKLEDSAVYLCASSLARGAYEQYFGPGTRLTVT.

This chain connects TRBV25-1 to TRBJ2-3; the match to TRBD2 covers 7 bases. This CDR3 has 16 amino acids. Germline assignment: CDR1 MGHDK and CDR2 SYGVNS. Germline trimming cut 2 bases from V and 4 bases from J; bases unmatched to any gene: 9. CDR3 loop: CASSERVGGRADTQYF. DNA of the CDR3: TGTGCCAGCAGTGAACGCGTGGGGGGGAGGGCAGATACGCAGTATTTT.

This clone has more than one count but fewer than ten. The chain is built from TRBV19 and TRBJ2-1, with TRBD1 matching 10 bases. Germline V gene lookup returns CDR1 LNHDA and CDR2 SQIVND (reference sequence). The CDR3 extends over 16 amino acids. V lost 5 bases and J lost 8; bases outside the gene matches: 12. The CDR3 region has the DNA TGTGCCAGTAGTCCACTCGGGACAGGGGCGAGGGATGAGCAGTTCTTC. Protein: CASSPLGTGARDEQFF. Filled out from reference TRBV19 and TRBJ2-1, the complete variable domain reads DGGITQSPKYLFRKEGQNVTLSCEQNLNHDAMYWYRQDPGQGLRLIYYSQIVNDFQKGDIAEGYSVSREKKESFPLTVTSAQKNPTAFYLCASSPLGTGARDEQFFGPGTRLTVL.

This chain connects TRBV7-6 to TRBJ1-4; D uncertain. V lost 4 bases and J 2 bases, leaving 14 bases between the germline ends. The length of the CDR3 is 16 residues. From germline, CDR1 is SGHVS and CDR2 FNYEAQ. DNA for the CDR3: TGTGCCAGCAGCTCCCCTCACCTGGGGACTAATGAAAAACTGTTTTTT. Translated, it gives CASSSPHLGTNEKLFF.

The chain joins TRBV4-1 to TRBJ1-5; TRBD1 might be the D (6 bases). Germline V gene lookup returns CDR1 MGHRA and CDR2 YSYEKL. V was pared by 3 bases and J by 1 base, with 7 bases between. CDR3 length: 14 amino acids. In DNA, the CDR3 is TGCGCCAGCAGCCATACAGGGAGCAATCAGCCCCAGCATTTT. As protein: CASSHTGSNQPQHF.

The V gene is TRBV7-2, the J gene TRBJ2-7, with D tentatively TRBD1 or TRBD2 (5 bases each). V was cut by 2 bases and J by 3 bases, with 14 bases left in between. This CDR3 contains 15 residues. From germline, CDR1 is SGHTA and CDR2 FQGNSA. The CDR3 DNA reads TGTGCCAGCAGCTTAAGCCCGGACACTAGCTACGAGCAGTACTTC. It is translated as CASSLSPDTSYEQYF.

The V call is TRBV28, the J call TRBJ1-3; TRBD1 aligns across 9 bases. The V segment lost 3 bases and the J segment 1 base; nucleotides outside the gene matches: 4. CDR3 length equals 16 residues. Germline V CDR1 and CDR2: MDHEN, SYDVKM. The CDR3 region is CASSFRDRVSGNTIYF. In DNA, the CDR3 is TGTGCCAGCAGTTTCCGGGACAGGGTTTCTGGAAACACCATATATTTT.

The chain carries TRBV7-9 and TRBJ1-4; D is perhaps TRBD1 (5 bases). CDR1 is SEHNR, CDR2 FQNEAQ, per germline (reference sequence). Trimming shortened V by 1 base and J by 5 bases, and 14 bases separated the two germline ends. The CDR3 is made up of 16 amino acids. CDR3 nucleotides: TGTGCCAGCAGCTTAGGTCTGGGGCTGGGCAATGAAAAACTGTTTTTT. Its protein is CASSLGLGLGNEKLFF.